The T cell receptor (beta chain) described here comes from a study of early T cells in non-severe SARS-CoV-2 infection. Looking at the study overall: The chains were unpaired, and the sequenced material was bulk RNA from unsorted whole blood. Findings and limits, study-wide: In VDJdb matching, anti-spike CD8 responses were favored while private and CD4 specificities went missing.

This clonotype was recorded once. Antigen unknown. Attached unique molecular identifiers marked individual cDNA molecules. In TCRdb, the 5' RACE reads were re-called with MiXCR into one record per CDR3 protein. Among about 30,000 distinct CDR3 sequences listed, 4.6% were seen once. V was cut by 6 bases and J by 0 bases, with 12 bases left in between. CDR3 length equals 14 residues. Germline V gene sequence: CDR1 MNHEY, CDR2 SVGAGI. The sequence derives from an adult who was a healthcare worker with PCR-confirmed SARS-CoV-2 infection or an uninfected control (not recorded which). The genes are TRBV6-5 and TRBJ2-7; tentative D call: TRBD2 (6 bases). The input for sequencing was whole blood, taken at baseline. This CDR3 reads CASRPPGLSYEQYF. DNA for the CDR3: TGTGCCAGCAGACCACCGGGACTCTCCTACGAGCAGTACTTC.